These T cell receptor beta chains were read from a single sample in a study of T cell repertoires in cytomegalovirus infection. TCRdb recomputed calls from the reads with MiXCR, one row per CDR3 protein. Of around 540,000 distinct CDR3 sequences in the sample, around 35% were seen once. The antigens of these receptors remain unknown. Sequences were derived from cultured PBMCs, sampled from culture after CMV antigen stimulation. These receptors were collected from a human donor in good health (CMV status not recorded). Some clones in this sample may be carry-over from other donors' samples. Both conserved end residues are part of each CDR3. A D gene is named only where the DNA matches it firmly. Where a row states a size, it is once, few, many or the class of an expanded clone; other rows omit it.

d_call	clone_size	v_call	j_call	cdr3_nt	cdr3_aa
TRBD1	few	TRBV7-3	TRBJ2-1	TGTGCCAGCAGCCCCGACAGGGACTCCTACAATGAGCAGTTCTTC	CASSPDRDSYNEQFF
-	-	TRBV5-6	TRBJ1-5	TGTGCCAGCAGCTTTACATCCTCTGGCAATCAGCCCCAGCATTTT	CASSFTSSGNQPQHF
TRBD2	few	TRBV4-2	TRBJ2-3	TGTGCCAGCAGCCTCCGGACTAGCGGGTCCGGCCCCGATACGCAGTATTTT	CASSLRTSGSGPDTQYF
TRBD1	-	TRBV28	TRBJ2-7	TGTGCCACGGACAGGGGGTCCTACGAGCAGTACTTC	CATDRGSYEQYF
-	-	TRBV7-3	TRBJ2-7	TGTGCCAGCAGCTTAGGTCTACGTACAGGATTGTCATTGGGCTCCTACGAGCAGTACTTC	CASSLGLRTGLSLGSYEQYF
TRBD1	-	TRBV7-2	TRBJ1-2	TGTGCCAGCAGCTTAGGCGGGACAGGGAGGGGTGGCTACACCTTC	CASSLGGTGRGGYTF
TRBD2	-	TRBV7-3	TRBJ2-1	TGTGCCAGCAGCTCCACTAGCGGGGTCTTCAATGAGCAGTTCTTC	CASSSTSGVFNEQFF
-	-	TRBV6-5	TRBJ2-3	TGTGCCAGCAACGGTCTCTTCACAGATACGCAGTATTTT	CASNGLFTDTQYF
-	-	TRBV29-1	TRBJ2-3	TGCAGCGTTGGGAGGTCGGCCGATACGCAGTATTTT	CSVGRSADTQYF
TRBD1	few	TRBV7-2	TRBJ2-2	TGTGCCAGCAGCTCACACAGGGGGCCCGGGGAGCTGTTTTTT	CASSSHRGPGELFF
TRBD2	-	TRBV6-1	TRBJ2-1	TGTGCCAGCAGGAAGAGCGGGACCCACAATGAGCAGTTCTTC	CASRKSGTHNEQFF
-	many	TRBV7-8	TRBJ1-1	TGTGCCAGCAGCCCAGGGGAAACTGAAGCTTTCTTT	CASSPGETEAFF
TRBD1	few	TRBV12-3/TRBV12-4	TRBJ1-5	TGTGCCAGCAGTTTAGCTACAGGGGGAGGCGGCAATCAGCCCCAGCATTTT	CASSLATGGGGNQPQHF
TRBD2	once	TRBV28	TRBJ2-2	TGTGCCAGCAGTTTACGAAGCGGGACTAACACCGGGGAGCTGTTTTTT	CASSLRSGTNTGELFF
-	-	TRBV6-2/TRBV6-3	TRBJ1-3	TGTGCCAGCAGTTACTCGGCAGGGGCTGGAAACACCATATATTTT	CASSYSAGAGNTIYF
TRBD1	few	TRBV12-3/TRBV12-4	TRBJ1-6	TGTGCCAGCAGTAACAGAGGACAGGGGGATTCACCCCTCCACTTT	CASSNRGQGDSPLHF
-	-	TRBV19	TRBJ2-7	TGTGCCAGTAACGGAGGGACAGTCTACGAGCAGTACTTC	CASNGGTVYEQYF
-	-	TRBV6-6	TRBJ2-5	TGTGCCAGCAGTCCAACACACAGTGGCCAAGAGACCCAGTACTTC	CASSPTHSGQETQYF
TRBD2	few	TRBV29-1	TRBJ2-2	TGCAGCGCTGCGGCCCTAGCGGGCACCGGGGAGCTGTTTTTT	CSAAALAGTGELFF
-	many	TRBV7-2	TRBJ2-1	TGTGCCAGCAGCGTTGACTGGAGAAGCTCCTACAATGAGCAGTTCTTC	CASSVDWRSSYNEQFF
TRBD2	-	TRBV7-6	TRBJ2-7	TGTGCCAGCAGCCTCAGACTAGCGGGATTCGGCGAGCAGTACTTC	CASSLRLAGFGEQYF
-	-	TRBV29-1	TRBJ1-1	TGCAGCGTTTCCCGGGACAAGTGGAACACTGAAGCTTTATTT	CSVSRDKWNTEALF
-	-	TRBV4-3	TRBJ2-5	TGCGCCAGCAGCCAAGATCCAGGTCGGGAGACCCAGTACTTC	CASSQDPGRETQYF
-	few	TRBV7-6	TRBJ2-2	TGTGCCAGCAGTCAAGAGGGGGGTTGGGCGAACACCGGGGAGCTGTTTTTT	CASSQEGGWANTGELFF
-	few	TRBV7-9	TRBJ2-7	TGTGCCAGCAGATCGAATTTGGCCCGAAACTCCTACGAGCAGTACTTC	CASRSNLARNSYEQYF
TRBD1	-	TRBV12-3/TRBV12-4	TRBJ1-4	TGTGCCAGCAGGTCCTCCGGGACAGGGGATGAAAAACTGTTTTTT	CASRSSGTGDEKLFF
-	many	TRBV7-2	TRBJ2-5	TGTGCCAGCAGCTTATCGGTCAAAGAGACCCAGTACTTC	CASSLSVKETQYF
TRBD2	once	TRBV5-1	TRBJ2-5	TGCGCCAGCAGCTTTGGGACTAGCGGGAACCAAGAGACCCAGTACTTC	CASSFGTSGNQETQYF
TRBD2	-	TRBV4-1	TRBJ2-3	TGCGCCAGCAGCCAGGAGCGGGAGAGCACAGATACGCAGTATTTT	CASSQERESTDTQYF
-	few	TRBV5-4	TRBJ2-4	TGTGCCAGCAGCACTCGGAAGGCCGGAAACATTCAGTACTTC	CASSTRKAGNIQYF
TRBD1	few	TRBV10-3	TRBJ2-5	TGTGCCATCAGTTCCGGGACAGGGCAAGAGACCCAGTACTTC	CAISSGTGQETQYF